Detailed here is one T cell receptor beta chain. This table comes from immunoSEQ multiplex PCR, and its TCRdb copy is limited to in-frame clones, with some not included. This table holds roughly 130,000 clones, 70% to 90% found once. Per germline, CDR1 MNHNY and CDR2 SVGAGI (reference sequence). The CDR3 length is 15 residues. The V end lost 7 bases, the J end lost 2 bases, and 16 bases lay between the germline ends. This specimen comes from a study of control samples from healthy donors and cancer patients. The chain is built from TRBV6-6 and TRBJ2-3; either TRBD1 or TRBD2 may fit D (5 bases each). Sequencing was performed on blood. The source of this sequence is a man aged 50 or older in good health. The CDR3 coding sequence is TGTGCCAGCACCGCGAGGGGAAGGATCACAGATACGCAGTATTTT. Protein sequence: CASTARGRITDTQYF.